These 5 T cell receptor beta chains were all obtained from the same sample, sequenced in a study of Ad26.COV2.S vaccination and SARS-CoV-2 variants. Treatment defined: roughly 19 received Ad26.COV2.S at low or high dose, single or two shots; about 5 received placebo; per-sample allocation not given. Samples came from day 63 after the first vaccine or placebo injection. Measured with immunoSEQ multiplex PCR; TCRdb has only the in-frame clones, and not every one. Of 300,000 to 350,000 clones in the sample, around 81% are singletons; the top ten hold 2% to 2.5%. The starting material was peripheral blood, obtained in a trial of Ad26.COV2.S vaccine versus placebo. Receptors originate from a person aged 18-60 years who received the Ad26.COV2.S COVID-19 vaccine or a placebo.

V and J are TRBV5-4 and TRBJ2-1, with no clear D. Per the germline V gene, CDR1 is SGHNT and CDR2 is YYREEE (reference sequence). This CDR3 contains 15 residues. Trimming removed 0 bases at V and 8 bases at J, with 15 bases between. CDR3 DNA: TGTGCCAGCAGCTTGGATCAGGCCTCTGGCCATGAGCAGTTCTTC. Protein: CASSLDQASGHEQFF.

This clone was recorded once. The chain recombines TRBV7-2 with TRBJ2-7; D remains ambiguous. Trimming pared 5 bases from V and 3 bases from J, leaving 8 bases between. Germline V lookup: CDR1 SGHTA, CDR2 FQGNSA. This CDR3 spans 12 amino acids. CDR3 region: CASSLPGYEQYF. CDR3 coding DNA: TGTGCCAGCAGCCTCCCGGGCTACGAGCAGTACTTC.

This clone was seen only a few times. The CDR3 sequence: CASSLDRTGSSPLHF. Written as DNA, the CDR3 is TGTGCCAGCAGCTTAGACCGAACAGGGAGCTCACCCCTCCACTTT. V gene TRBV11-2 combines with J gene TRBJ1-6; the D gene is possibly TRBD1 (6 bases). CDR3 length equals 15 residues. V dropped 0 bases and J dropped 10 bases, with 13 bases sitting between them. Germline assignment: CDR1 SGHAT and CDR2 FQNNGV.

CDR3 protein: CASSLGLRDSEQYF. The CDR3 DNA follows: TGTGCCAGCAGCTTAGGCCTCCGGGACAGCGAGCAGTACTTC. V is TRBV7-6 and J is TRBJ2-7, with TRBD1 matching 7 bases. V lost 1 base and J lost 6; bases outside the gene matches: 6. Germline CDR1 reads SGHVS; CDR2 reads FNYEAQ. CDR3 length: 14 amino acids. Using reference TRBV7-6 and TRBJ2-7 for the parts outside the CDR3, the full variable domain is GAGVSQSPRYKVTKRGQDVALRCDPISGHVSLYWYRQALGQGPEFLTYFNYEAQQDKSGLPNDRFSAERPEGSISTLTIQRTEQRDSAMYRCASSLGLRDSEQYFGPGTRLTVT.

The chain uses TRBV7-2 and TRBJ2-4; D not resolved. CDR1 SGHTA and CDR2 FQGNSA come from the germline V gene. Trimming stripped 0 bases from V and 5 bases from J, with 11 bases between. The CDR3 loop spans 15 amino acids. The CDR3 loop reads CASSLALFNENIQYF. The CDR3 region has the DNA TGTGCCAGCAGCTTAGCGCTTTTCAATGAAAACATTCAGTACTTC.